This T cell receptor beta chain was identified in a study of CD8+CD57+ T cells in acquired aplastic anemia. Background on the study: On average, sorted CD4+ and CD8+ cells gave about 3.1 ug of DNA.

Regarding the study as a whole: CD8+ Simpson's diversity did not differ significantly between patients and controls. Sharing between patients and controls was observed for roughly 30 CD8+ CDR3 sequences.

Patients chosen for sequencing had shown CD8+CD57+ cell expansion by flow cytometry. All patients were therapy-naive when blood was sampled. The germline V gene encodes CDR1 ENHRY and CDR2 SYGVKD. Trimming took off 2 bases at V and 4 bases at J, with 11 bases between the two ends. CDR3 length: 15 residues. The sample holds many counts of this clonotype. As yet, its antigen is unknown. For CDR3 and TCR beta VDJ profiling, genomic DNA was the template used. Using its own MiXCR run on the reads, TCRdb lists one record per CDR3 protein. This table has about 120,000 distinct CDR3 sequences, under 60% appearing once.

The sequence was obtained from a human donor with aplastic anemia. The sample taken for sequencing was sorted CD4+, CD8+, or CD8+CD57+ T cells (not recorded which) from PBMCs. J is TRBJ1-4 and V is TRBV10-3; D not certain. The CDR3: CAISETRELNEKLFF. In DNA form, the CDR3 reads TGTGCCATCAGTGAGACGCGGGAGCTTAATGAAAAACTGTTTTTT.